This T cell receptor (beta chain) was sequenced during a study of blood T cell repertoires in COVID-19. Germline V CDR1 and CDR2: SGHAT, FQDESV (reference sequence). Trimming cost V 3 bases and J 6 bases; bases outside gene matches: 2. This CDR3 comprises 14 residues. Libraries were prepared by immunoSEQ multiplex PCR; TCRdb keeps only in-frame clonotypes and omits some of them. This sample has 220,000 or so clones, with 80% to 85% found just once. The receptor was isolated from a woman aged 60-70 years who had recovered from COVID-19. V gene TRBV11-1 combines with J gene TRBJ2-2; 9 positions match TRBD1. Sequenced input: peripheral blood. CDR3 sequence (DNA): TGTGCCAGCAGCTTGGGACAGGGACCCGGGGAGCTGTTTTTT. Residues: CASSLGQGPGELFF. The full variable domain, completed using reference TRBV11-1 and TRBJ2-2, is EAEVAQSPRYKITEKSQAVAFWCDPISGHATLYWYRQILGQGPELLVQFQDESVVDDSQLPKDRFSAERLKGVDSTLKIQPAELGDSAMYLCASSLGQGPGELFFGEGSRLTVL.